The 24 T cell receptor beta chains given below trace back to one sample, sequenced in a study of CD8 T cells in ankylosing spondylitis. TCRdb reprocessed the 5' RACE reads with MiXCR, giving one entry per CDR3 protein. Among under 7,500 distinct CDR3 sequences, approximately 2.1% were seen once, and the ten largest hold roughly half. Sequencing used blood, either unsorted or a sorted T cell fraction (not recorded which). The receptor set was obtained from a male donor with ankylosing spondylitis or in good health (not recorded which).

By share of the sample, this clonotype is medium-sized. V gene TRBV9 combines with J gene TRBJ2-3; D is possibly TRBD2 (6 bases). V was cut by 0 bases and J by 2 bases, with 13 bases left in between. The CDR3 is made up of 16 amino acids. Germline CDR1 reads SGDLS; CDR2 reads YYNGEE. The CDR3 sequence: CASSVVRGGDTDTQYF. Written as DNA, the CDR3 is TGTGCCAGCAGCGTAGTTCGGGGCGGGGACACAGATACGCAGTATTTT. The variable domain in full, with the rest retrieved from reference TRBV9 and TRBJ2-3, is DSGVTQTPKHLITATGQRVTLRCSPRSGDLSVYWYQQSLDQGLQFLIQYYNGEERAKGNILERFSAQQFPDLHSELNLSSLELGDSALYFCASSVVRGGDTDTQYFGPGTRLTVL.

This clonotype occurred many times. CDR3 in amino acids: CASSDPSRFPDTQYF. Written as DNA, the CDR3 is TGTGCCAGCAGCGATCCTAGTCGCTTCCCAGATACGCAGTATTTT. This chain links TRBV9 with TRBJ2-3, with D uncertain. The CDR3 runs to 15 residues. Germline V CDR1 and CDR2: SGDLS, YYNGEE. Trimming shortened V by 3 bases and J by 4 bases, and 15 bases separated the two germline ends.

This clonotype was detected ten times or more. The chain couples TRBV9 to TRBJ2-1; D perhaps matches TRBD1 (5 bases). V was cut by 0 bases and J by 7 bases, with 17 bases left in between. CDR3 size: 16 residues. Germline V gene lookup returns CDR1 SGDLS and CDR2 YYNGEE. The CDR3: CASSVEGQDTRNEQFF. The CDR3, as DNA: TGTGCCAGCAGCGTAGAGGGCCAGGACACACGGAATGAGCAGTTCTTC. Full variable domain (remainder filled in from reference TRBV9 and TRBJ2-1): DSGVTQTPKHLITATGQRVTLRCSPRSGDLSVYWYQQSLDQGLQFLIQYYNGEERAKGNILERFSAQQFPDLHSELNLSSLELGDSALYFCASSVEGQDTRNEQFFGPGTRLTVL.

V gene TRBV9 combines with J gene TRBJ2-1; 9 nucleotides align to TRBD1. The germline V gene encodes CDR1 SGDLS and CDR2 YYNGEE. This CDR3 is built from 15 residues. V shed 4 bases and J 8 bases; nucleotides not matched to a gene: 10. The DNA of the CDR3 is TGTGCCAGCAGCCTTGACAGGGGGTATAAGGATGAGCAGTTCTTC. Protein: CASSLDRGYKDEQFF.

This clonotype was seen repeatedly, ten times or more. V and J are TRBV3-1 and TRBJ2-1; TRBD2 might be the D (5 bases). Germline V gene data show CDR1 as LGHDT and CDR2 as YNNKEL (reference sequence). V was shortened by 0 bases and J by 6 bases, with 15 bases between the two germline ends. The CDR3 covers 16 residues. CDR3: CASSQESRGKGNEQFF. In DNA form, the CDR3 reads TGTGCCAGCAGCCAAGAGAGTCGGGGTAAGGGCAATGAGCAGTTCTTC.

This clonotype was observed many times. The chain recombines TRBV9 with TRBJ2-1; 9 bases are a match to TRBD2. Germline V gene sequence: CDR1 SGDLS, CDR2 YYNGEE. This CDR3 spans 19 amino acids. The ends lost 5 bases at V and 0 bases at J; junction bases unmatched: 15. The CDR3 spells CASSLSGRTGKSSYNEQFF. The CDR3 nucleotides are TGTGCCAGCAGTCTAAGCGGGAGGACCGGGAAGAGCTCCTACAATGAGCAGTTCTTC. The full variable domain, its missing parts supplied by reference TRBV9 and TRBJ2-1, is DSGVTQTPKHLITATGQRVTLRCSPRSGDLSVYWYQQSLDQGLQFLIQYYNGEERAKGNILERFSAQQFPDLHSELNLSSLELGDSALYFCASSLSGRTGKSSYNEQFFGPGTRLTVL.

This clonotype was recorded at least ten times. Here the CDR3 DNA reads TGTGCCAGCAGCGCCTCAGGGACAGACCACACCGGGGAGCTGTTTTTT. Protein: CASSASGTDHTGELFF. This chain links TRBV9 with TRBJ2-2; 7 bases are a match to TRBD1. Germline CDR1 is SGDLS and CDR2 is YYNGEE. The CDR3 covers 16 residues. Trimming at V came to 3 bases and at J to 3 bases, leaving 8 bases not matched to a gene.

This clonotype was observed many times. V usage is TRBV9 and J usage is TRBJ2-1, with a possible D match to TRBD2 (5 bases). The CDR3 sequence is 15 residues long. Germline loops: CDR1 SGDLS, CDR2 YYNGEE. Between the trimmed V and J ends, which lost 3 bases and 4 bases, there was a span of 14 bases. In DNA form, the CDR3 reads TGTGCCAGCAGCGGGGCATCGGGAACGTACAATGAGCAGTTCTTC. Protein: CASSGASGTYNEQFF. Combining the CDR3 with reference TRBV9 and TRBJ2-1 gives the whole variable domain DSGVTQTPKHLITATGQRVTLRCSPRSGDLSVYWYQQSLDQGLQFLIQYYNGEERAKGNILERFSAQQFPDLHSELNLSSLELGDSALYFCASSGASGTYNEQFFGPGTRLTVL.

This clonotype is termed medium-sized. This sequence joins TRBV9 and TRBJ2-5; D remains unclear. Germline loops: CDR1 SGDLS, CDR2 YYNGEE. The CDR3 sequence is 14 residues long. V lost 4 bases and J 0 bases, leaving 10 bases between the germline ends. The CDR3 bases are TGTGCCAGCAGCCCCCGTTCGTACCAAGAGACCCAGTACTTC. Encoded protein: CASSPRSYQETQYF.

This clonotype occurred many times. The chain recombines TRBV9 with TRBJ1-2; 8 positions match TRBD1. The germline gives CDR1 SGDLS, CDR2 YYNGEE. V lost 4 bases to trimming and J lost 8 bases; unmatched junction nucleotides: 7. This CDR3 has 13 residues. The CDR3 loop reads CASSTQTGEGYTF. The CDR3, as DNA: TGTGCCAGCAGCACCCAGACAGGGGAAGGCTACACCTTC.

This clonotype was counted ten times or more. The V gene is TRBV9, the J gene TRBJ1-6, with D perhaps TRBD1 (5 bases). The CDR3 runs 15 residues. V lost 2 bases and J 14 bases, leaving 20 bases between the germline ends. The germline gives CDR1 SGDLS, CDR2 YYNGEE. The CDR3 is CASSVSRGTAPTLHF. Written as DNA, the CDR3 is TGTGCCAGCAGCGTTTCCAGAGGGACGGCCCCTACCCTCCACTTT.

This clonotype has a count of ten or more. The CDR3 spells CASSPGQVWSSGANVLTF. The CDR3, as DNA: TGTGCCAGCAGCCCGGGACAGGTTTGGAGCTCTGGGGCCAACGTCCTGACTTTC. The rearrangement joins TRBV9 to TRBJ2-6, with 8 positions matching TRBD1. The CDR3 sequence is 18 residues long. Trimming took 4 bases from V and 0 from J; bases not matched to a gene: 9. From germline, CDR1 is SGDLS and CDR2 YYNGEE.

This clonotype was observed at least ten times. This chain connects TRBV9 to TRBJ2-7; 7 nucleotides agree with TRBD2. V lost 0 bases and J lost 6; bases outside the gene matches: 6. Germline V lookup: CDR1 SGDLS, CDR2 YYNGEE. The CDR3 has 14 amino acids. The CDR3 protein is CASSVAWEGFEQYF. CDR3 DNA: TGTGCCAGCAGCGTAGCGTGGGAGGGTTTCGAGCAGTACTTC.

This clonotype was picked up many times. The V call is TRBV9, the J call TRBJ2-1; possibly TRBD2 for D (6 bases). Germline CDR1 is SGDLS and CDR2 is YYNGEE. V lost 0 bases and J 7 bases, leaving 14 bases between the germline ends. The CDR3 loop spans 15 amino acids. The DNA of the CDR3 is TGTGCCAGCAGCGTAGGGGGGGACCTCTTAAATGAGCAGTTCTTC. Translated, it gives CASSVGGDLLNEQFF.

This clonotype was counted at least ten times. The CDR3 here is CASSSSDRGLLDTQYF. CDR3 coding DNA: TGTGCCAGCAGCTCCTCCGACAGGGGGCTGTTAGATACGCAGTATTTT. This chain joins TRBV9 and TRBJ2-3; 10 nucleotides agree with TRBD1. With V trimmed by 4 bases and J by 5 bases, 10 bases remained unmatched. Germline assignment: CDR1 SGDLS and CDR2 YYNGEE. This CDR3 spans 16 amino acids.

The CDR3 spells CASSVIEAGTGMFSINTGELFF. The DNA of the CDR3 is TGTGCCAGCAGCGTGATCGAAGCCGGGACAGGGATGTTTTCCATAAACACCGGGGAGCTGTTTTTT. V and J are TRBV9 and TRBJ2-2, with 9 bases aligning to TRBD1. This CDR3 is 22 amino acids long. The trim removed 2 bases at V and 2 bases at J, leaving 22 bases unmatched. The germline CDR1 and CDR2 sequences are SGDLS and YYNGEE.

This clonotype was seen at least ten times. The genes are TRBV9 and TRBJ2-7; 8 bases map to TRBD2. CDR3 length: 16 residues. The V gene end was trimmed by 4 bases and the J gene end by 0 bases; junction bases not matched to a gene: 9. CDR1 and CDR2 from the germline V gene are SGDLS and YYNGEE. CDR3 nucleotides: TGTGCCAGCAGCTCCCGGGGGGGGGTGGGCTCCTACGAGCAGTACTTC. It encodes CASSSRGGVGSYEQYF.

The table lists this clonotype with many counts. The V gene is TRBV9, the J gene TRBJ2-3; D is undetermined. V shed 3 bases and J shed 3 bases, with 2 bases lying between them. The V gene's germline CDR1 is SGDLS and CDR2 YYNGEE. The CDR3 has 11 residues. This chain's CDR3 is CASSETDTQYF. In DNA form, the CDR3 reads TGTGCCAGCAGCGAAACAGATACGCAGTATTTT.

This clonotype was seen at least ten times. The chain links TRBV9 to TRBJ1-1, with D hard to call. Trimming left V 3 bases short and J 6 bases short, with 9 bases between. CDR3 length equals 12 residues. Germline assignment: CDR1 SGDLS and CDR2 YYNGEE. CDR3 residues: CASSALLPEAFF. CDR3 in DNA: TGTGCCAGCAGCGCCCTCCTGCCTGAAGCTTTCTTT.

This clonotype was seen many times. The CDR3 region is CASSVSKLGTSGYQETQYF. The CDR3 bases are TGTGCCAGCAGCGTGAGTAAATTGGGGACTAGCGGTTACCAAGAGACCCAGTACTTC. The chain combines TRBV9 with TRBJ2-5; 11 positions match TRBD2. Trimming took 2 bases from V and 0 from J; bases not matched to a gene: 12. The germline gives CDR1 SGDLS, CDR2 YYNGEE. This CDR3 contains 19 residues.

Judged by abundance, this clonotype is medium-sized (0.01 to 0.1%). The chain links TRBV9 to TRBJ2-7, with a tentative D call TRBD1 (7 bases). Trimming shortened V by 4 bases and J by 3 bases, and 14 bases separated the two germline ends. The CDR3 is 14 amino acids. In germline, CDR1 is SGDLS, CDR2 YYNGEE. The CDR3 sequence is CASSPHRGGYEQYF. The DNA for the CDR3 is TGTGCCAGCAGCCCGCACAGGGGAGGCTACGAGCAGTACTTC.

The chain uses TRBV9 and TRBJ2-7; D might be TRBD1 or TRBD2, each matching 5 bases. CDR1 is SGDLS and CDR2 is YYNGEE in the germline V gene. The CDR3 spans 12 residues. With 4 bases removed from V and 6 bases from J, the gap between germline ends came to 11 bases. The CDR3 sequence is CASSPNGGEQYF. In DNA, the CDR3 is TGTGCCAGCAGCCCTAATGGGGGCGAGCAGTACTTC.

Judged by abundance, this clonotype is medium-sized. The chain uses TRBV9 and TRBJ2-2, with 14 bases lining up with TRBD2. The J segment lost 3 bases and the V segment lost 0 bases, leaving 10 bases of the junction unmatched. The germline gives CDR1 SGDLS, CDR2 YYNGEE. The CDR3 loop spans 20 amino acids. This CDR3 reads CASSVVGVGLAGEDTGELFF. Written as DNA, the CDR3 is TGTGCCAGCAGCGTAGTGGGTGTGGGACTAGCGGGAGAGGACACCGGGGAGCTGTTTTTT.

This clonotype is medium-sized within its sample. V and J are TRBV9 and TRBJ1-2; TRBD1 matches at 10 bases. The CDR3 contains 16 residues. Germline trimming cut 2 bases from V and 3 bases from J; bases unmatched to any gene: 7. CDR1 is SGDLS and CDR2 is YYNGEE in the germline V gene. CDR3: CASSVSRDRGDYGYTF. In DNA form, the CDR3 reads TGTGCCAGCAGCGTTAGCCGGGACAGGGGCGACTATGGCTACACCTTC.